This TCR beta chain was sequenced in a study of T cell responses to AZD1222 COVID-19 vaccine. Worth noting for this clone: Antigen: not known.

V was trimmed by 6 bases and J by 3 bases, leaving 18 bases between them. Germline CDR1 SGHNT, CDR2 YYREEE (reference sequence). CDR3 length: 15 amino acids. Study findings and constraints: Spike-specific TCR repertoires showed rising breadth and depth after two AZD1222 doses. Samples come after the peak T cell response, not at day 14. Baseline testing showed seropositivity in only a handful of AZD1222 recipients. In the spike-specific TCR repertoire, nearly half reportedly target unmutated variant regions.

The repertoire was sequenced with immunoSEQ multiplex PCR; TCRdb's copy has only in-frame clones and lacks some. The table records about 93,000 clones, nearly 90% of them present only once. This sample comprised peripheral blood, obtained on day 0 of MenACWY control vaccination. This clonotype was obtained from an adult in good health. The chain uses TRBV5-4 and TRBJ1-1; D possibly corresponds to TRBD1 (5 bases). The CDR3, as DNA: TGTGCCAGCATGACCGGGGGGACGTCACACACTGAAGCTTTCTTT. It yields the protein CASMTGGTSHTEAFF. The entire variable domain, with the rest obtained from reference TRBV5-4 and TRBJ1-1, is as follows: ETGVTQSPTHLIKTRGQQVTLRCSSQSGHNTVSWYQQALGQGPQFIFQYYREEENGRGNFPPRFSGLQFPNYSSELNVNALELDDSALYLCASMTGGTSHTEAFFGQGTRLTVV.